This passage covers 7 T cell receptor beta chains from one sample sequenced in a study of identical twins. Via MiXCR, TCRdb re-called the 5' RACE reads, giving one row per CDR3 protein. The top ten hold around 3.4% of the sample, which has 220,000 or so distinct CDR3 sequences, around 7% seen once. The same sample was also studied in work on yellow fever vaccine responses in identical twins.

Sample: memory (CD45RO+) T cells sorted from blood. The receptors stem from a woman aged 18-35 years in good health.

J is TRBJ1-1 and V is TRBV2; tentative D call: TRBD1 (5 bases). The CDR3 covers 14 residues. V shed 4 bases and J shed 2 bases, with 11 bases lying between them. The germline gives CDR1 SNHLY, CDR2 FYNNEI. The CDR3, as DNA: TGTGCCAGCAGTGCCAGGGAGGGTAACACTGAAGCTTTCTTT. Protein product: CASSAREGNTEAFF.

This clonotype turned up a few times. CDR3 sequence reads: CASRTYSTSYNSPLHF. The CDR3 coding sequence is TGTGCCAGCCGGACCTACAGCACCTCCTATAATTCACCCCTCCACTTT. J is TRBJ1-6 and V is TRBV6-1; D uncertain. The CDR3 runs 16 residues. CDR1 is MNHNS and CDR2 is SASEGT in the germline V gene. V dropped 8 bases and J dropped 0 bases, with 14 bases sitting between them.

This clonotype occurred a few times. The chain uses TRBV15 and TRBJ1-1; TRBD1 matches at 10 bases. CDR3 length: 17 residues. V was pared by 2 bases and J by 4 bases, with 10 bases of the junction left unmatched. The germline V gene has CDR1 LNHNV and CDR2 YYDKDF (reference sequence). The CDR3 nucleotides are TGTGCCACCAGCAGACCGGGACAGGGGAGAGGGCGCACTGAAGCTTTCTTT. As protein: CATSRPGQGRGRTEAFF.

In its sample, this clonotype was seen many times. This chain links TRBV24-1 with TRBJ1-4, with a possible D match to TRBD1 (5 bases). The V end was cut by 3 bases, the J end by 8 bases, with 18 bases between. In germline, CDR1 is KGHDR, CDR2 SFDVKD. The CDR3 is 16 amino acids. The CDR3 nucleotides read TGTGCCACCAGTGATATTGAGGGGAAGCCGGCGGAAAAACTGTTTTTT. This translates into CATSDIEGKPAEKLFF.

In this sample, this clonotype turned up a few times. The chain is built from TRBV29-1 and TRBJ2-5; D is unclear. The length of the CDR3 is 16 residues. V gave up 5 bases and J gave up 1 base, with 20 bases separating them. CDR1 and CDR2 (germline): SQVTM, ANQGSEA. CDR3 in amino acids: CSVYGLGGVIQETQYF. The CDR3 DNA sequence: TGCAGCGTTTATGGGTTGGGTGGGGTAATCCAAGAGACCCAGTACTTC.

This rearrangement joins TRBV19 to TRBJ2-4, with 9 bases that match TRBD1. In germline, CDR1 is LNHDA, CDR2 SQIVND (reference sequence). V lost 0 bases and J lost 8; bases outside the gene matches: 5. This CDR3 comprises 15 residues. CDR3 nucleotides: TGTGCCAGTAGTATAGAGGGACAGGGTTCATACATTCAGTACTTC. Encoded protein: CASSIEGQGSYIQYF.

In its sample, this clonotype was seen many times. The chain employs TRBV12-3 or TRBV12-4 and TRBJ1-6; 7 bases fit TRBD1. V dropped 5 bases and J dropped 15; count of bases not matched to a gene: 10. The CDR3 has 13 amino acids. The CDR3 DNA reads as TGTGCCAGCAGTCGGGACAGTTTGCCTTTCCTCCACTTT. It is translated as CASSRDSLPFLHF.